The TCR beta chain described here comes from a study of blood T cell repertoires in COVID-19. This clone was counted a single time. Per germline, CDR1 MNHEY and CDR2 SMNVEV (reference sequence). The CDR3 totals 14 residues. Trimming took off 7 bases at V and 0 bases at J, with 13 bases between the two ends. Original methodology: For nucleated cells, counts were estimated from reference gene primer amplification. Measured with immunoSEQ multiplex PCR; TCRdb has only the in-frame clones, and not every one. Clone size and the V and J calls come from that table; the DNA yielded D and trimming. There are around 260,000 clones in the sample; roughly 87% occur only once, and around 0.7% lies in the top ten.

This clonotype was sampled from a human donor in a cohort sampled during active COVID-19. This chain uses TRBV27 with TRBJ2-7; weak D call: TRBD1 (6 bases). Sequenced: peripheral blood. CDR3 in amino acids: CASKWAGASYEQYF. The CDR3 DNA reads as TGTGCCAGCAAATGGGCAGGGGCCTCCTACGAGCAGTACTTC.